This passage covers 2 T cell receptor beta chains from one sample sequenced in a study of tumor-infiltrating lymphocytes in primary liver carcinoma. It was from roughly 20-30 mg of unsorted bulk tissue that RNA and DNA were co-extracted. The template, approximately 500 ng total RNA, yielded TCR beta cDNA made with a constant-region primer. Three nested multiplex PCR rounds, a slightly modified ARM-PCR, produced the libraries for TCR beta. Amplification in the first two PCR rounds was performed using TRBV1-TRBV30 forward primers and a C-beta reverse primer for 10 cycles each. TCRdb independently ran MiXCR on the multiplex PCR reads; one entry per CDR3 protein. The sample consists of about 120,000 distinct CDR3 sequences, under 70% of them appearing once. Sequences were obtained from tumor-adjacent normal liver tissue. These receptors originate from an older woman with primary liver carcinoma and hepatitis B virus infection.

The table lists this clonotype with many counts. CDR3 coding DNA: TGTGCCAGCAGTCAGGGGAGCCCTGAAGCTTTCTTT. The encoded protein is CASSQGSPEAFF. The chain couples TRBV6-2 or TRBV6-3 to TRBJ1-1; the D gene is possibly TRBD1 (6 bases). The CDR3 covers 12 residues. Trimming removed 5 bases from V and 6 bases from J, with 10 bases in between. Germline V gene data show CDR1 as MNHEY and CDR2 as SVGEGT.

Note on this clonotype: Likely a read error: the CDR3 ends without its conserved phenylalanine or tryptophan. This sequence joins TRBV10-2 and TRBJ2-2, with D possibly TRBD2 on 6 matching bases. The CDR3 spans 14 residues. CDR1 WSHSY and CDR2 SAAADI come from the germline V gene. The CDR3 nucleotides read TGCGCCAGTAGTGAGTTGACTAGGGCCGGGGAGCTGTTTTGT. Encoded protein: CASSELTRAGELFC.